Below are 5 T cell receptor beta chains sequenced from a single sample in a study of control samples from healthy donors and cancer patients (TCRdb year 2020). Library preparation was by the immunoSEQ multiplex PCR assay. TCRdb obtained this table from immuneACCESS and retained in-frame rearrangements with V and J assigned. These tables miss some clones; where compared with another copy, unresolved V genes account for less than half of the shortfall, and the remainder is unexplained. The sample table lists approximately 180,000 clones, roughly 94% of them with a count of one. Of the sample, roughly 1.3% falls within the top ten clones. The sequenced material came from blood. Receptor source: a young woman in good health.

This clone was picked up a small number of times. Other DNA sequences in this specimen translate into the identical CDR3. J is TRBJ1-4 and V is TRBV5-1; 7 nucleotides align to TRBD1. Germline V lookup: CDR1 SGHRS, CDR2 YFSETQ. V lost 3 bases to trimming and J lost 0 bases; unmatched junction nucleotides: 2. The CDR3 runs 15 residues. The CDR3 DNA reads TGCGCCAGCAGCTCCACAGGGGCAACTAATGAAAAACTGTTTTTT. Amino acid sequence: CASSSTGATNEKLFF. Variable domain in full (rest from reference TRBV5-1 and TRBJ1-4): KAGVTQTPRYLIKTRGQQVTLSCSPISGHRSVSWYQQTPGQGLQFLFEYFSETQRNKGNFPGRFSGRQFSNSRSEMNVSTLELGDSALYLCASSSTGATNEKLFFGSGTQLSVL.

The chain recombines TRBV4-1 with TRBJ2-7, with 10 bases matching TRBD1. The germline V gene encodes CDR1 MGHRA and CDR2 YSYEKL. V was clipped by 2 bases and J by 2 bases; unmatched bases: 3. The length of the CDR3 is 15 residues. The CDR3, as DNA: TGCGCCAGCAGCCAATCGGACAGGGGGACCTACGAGCAGTACTTC. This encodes CASSQSDRGTYEQYF.

The CDR3 sequence is CASSYNEKLFF. For the CDR3, the DNA is TGTGCCAGCAGTTACAATGAAAAACTGTTTTTT. The chain has TRBV6-5 and TRBJ1-4; D is ambiguous. V was trimmed by 2 bases and J by 5 bases, leaving 0 bases between them. Germline loops: CDR1 MNHEY, CDR2 SVGAGI. The CDR3 runs to 11 residues.

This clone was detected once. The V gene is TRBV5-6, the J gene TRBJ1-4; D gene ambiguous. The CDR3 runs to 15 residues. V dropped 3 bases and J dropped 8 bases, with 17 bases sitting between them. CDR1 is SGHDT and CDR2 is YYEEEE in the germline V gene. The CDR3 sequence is CASSSYSTGEEKLFF. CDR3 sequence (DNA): TGTGCCAGCAGCTCATACTCTACTGGGGAGGAAAAACTGTTTTTT.

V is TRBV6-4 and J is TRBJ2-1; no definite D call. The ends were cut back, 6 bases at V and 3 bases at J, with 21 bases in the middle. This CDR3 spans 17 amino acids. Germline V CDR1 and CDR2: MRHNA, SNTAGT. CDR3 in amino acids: CASRDQLTVVYYNEQFF. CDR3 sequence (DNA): TGTGCCAGCAGAGACCAACTTACGGTTGTCTACTACAATGAGCAGTTCTTC.